This T cell receptor beta chain is drawn from a study of blood T cell repertoires in COVID-19 (dated by TCRdb to 2020 to 2021). Turning to the overall study: The collaborator samples originated in the United States, Italy and Spain and spanned the acute and convalescent phases of COVID-19. The sample metadata nearly always contained a de-identified subject ID, COVID-19 status, age in years and sex. The material from the prospective study consisted of cDNA or gDNA derived from T cells, B-cell-depleted T cells, or PBMCs. Samples came from the ongoing ImmuneRACE study (first 160 participants) plus 1,254 subjects from 6 global collaborators. Where available, HLA class I and class II types were taken from metadata supplied by the sample provider and were not determined by assay-based typing. The repertoires were released in a freely available public database intended as a resource for research on the immune response to SARS-CoV-2. Subjects who had been exposed to COVID-19, were actively infected with it, or had recovered from it provided the deeply sampled blood TCRbeta repertoires that made up the dataset.

CDR1 and CDR2, per the germline V gene, are SGHRS and YFSETQ. The CDR3 holds 15 amino acids from the cysteine to the phenylalanine. The CDR3 DNA has 45 bases and is translated from base 1. Trimming takes 0 bases from V and 2 bases from J, and the germline ends sit 9 bases apart. TCRbeta CDR3 regions were amplified from genomic DNA by means of the immunoSEQ Assay, a bias-controlled multiplex PCR. For the original study's pipeline: Nucleated cell counts per sample were estimated from amplification of reference gene primers within the assay. Sequence reads were collapsed and filtered to measure the absolute abundance of every unique TCRbeta CDR3 rearrangement. For each sample, productive Simpson clonality was calculated as the square root of Simpson's diversity index across productive rearrangements. Drawn from immuneACCESS, this table holds only the in-frame rearrangements with V and J called that TCRdb kept. Clones are partly lost; checked studies trace under half to an unresolved V gene and leave the rest unexplained. V and J calls plus clone size are reproduced from that table; the DNA served to infer D and trimming. This sample holds about 140,000 clones; roughly 90% were observed only once. The ten largest clones capture approximately 2.5% of the sample.

In Seattle, one collaborating source enrolled patients while the infection was active and tracked those patients longitudinally over the course of disease. Collaborating institutions collected whole blood in K2EDTA tubes following their own protocols. Collaborator samples were shipped for TCRbeta analysis as frozen whole blood, isolated PBMCs, or DNA extracted from either sample type. Remarks on this clone: Its antigen is currently not known. Per-nucleotide qualities are absent, and no much larger clonotype sits a single base away.

Points the paper makes about the study in general: The amount of clinical and demographic metadata varied by source and participant and was provided uncurated.

The sequence derives from a human donor with COVID-19, enrolled during active disease. The donor label of this sample is uncertain. The V and J segments used are TRBV5-1 and TRBJ1-3; possibly the D gene is TRBD1, per 5 matching bases. Specimen: peripheral blood. The nucleotide sequence reads as follows: TGCGCCAGCAGCTTGGGCGCAGGGACTGGAAACACCATATATTTT. Translated, this is CASSLGAGTGNTIYF.